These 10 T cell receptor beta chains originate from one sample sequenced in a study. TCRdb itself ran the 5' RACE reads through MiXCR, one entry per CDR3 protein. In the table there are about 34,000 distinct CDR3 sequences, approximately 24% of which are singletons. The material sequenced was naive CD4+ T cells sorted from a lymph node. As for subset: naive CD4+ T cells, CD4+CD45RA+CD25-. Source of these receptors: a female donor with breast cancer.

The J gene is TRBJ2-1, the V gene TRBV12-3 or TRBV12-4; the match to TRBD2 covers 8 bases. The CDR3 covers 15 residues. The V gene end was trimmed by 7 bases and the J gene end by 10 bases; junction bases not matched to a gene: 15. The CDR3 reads CASTSHPSGRGEQFF. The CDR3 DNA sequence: TGTGCCAGCACCTCCCATCCGAGCGGGAGAGGCGAGCAGTTCTTC.

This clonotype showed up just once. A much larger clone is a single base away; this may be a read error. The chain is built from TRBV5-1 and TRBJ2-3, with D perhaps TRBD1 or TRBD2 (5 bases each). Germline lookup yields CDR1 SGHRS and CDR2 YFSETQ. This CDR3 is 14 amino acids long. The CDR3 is CTSSSAVGEDTQYF. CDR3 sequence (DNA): TGCACCAGCAGTTCGGCGGTGGGGGAAGATACGCAGTATTTT.

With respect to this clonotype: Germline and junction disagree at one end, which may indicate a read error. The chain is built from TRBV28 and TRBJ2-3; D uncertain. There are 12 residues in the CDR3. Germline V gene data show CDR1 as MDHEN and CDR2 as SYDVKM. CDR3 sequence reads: CACSPPVGTQYF. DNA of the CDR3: TGTGCCTGCAGTCCCCCAGTGGGCACGCAGTATTTT.

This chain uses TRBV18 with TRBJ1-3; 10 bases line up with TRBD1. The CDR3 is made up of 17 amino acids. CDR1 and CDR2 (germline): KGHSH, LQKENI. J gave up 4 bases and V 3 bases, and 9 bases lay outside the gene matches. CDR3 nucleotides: TGTGCCAGCTCACCGTCCGGGACAGGGGTAGTCGGAAACACCATATATTTT. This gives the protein CASSPSGTGVVGNTIYF.

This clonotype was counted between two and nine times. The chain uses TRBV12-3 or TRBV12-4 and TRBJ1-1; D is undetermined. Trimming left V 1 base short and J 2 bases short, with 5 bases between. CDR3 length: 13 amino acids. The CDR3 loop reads CASSLGVNTEAFF. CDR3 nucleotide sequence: TGTGCCAGCAGTTTAGGGGTTAACACTGAAGCTTTCTTT.

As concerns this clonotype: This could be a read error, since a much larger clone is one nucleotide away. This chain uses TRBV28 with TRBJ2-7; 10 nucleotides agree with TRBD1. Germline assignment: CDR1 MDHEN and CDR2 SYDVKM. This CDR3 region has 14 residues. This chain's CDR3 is CTSTAGTGVYEQYF. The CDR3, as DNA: TGTACCAGCACTGCCGGGACAGGGGTCTACGAGCAGTACTTC.

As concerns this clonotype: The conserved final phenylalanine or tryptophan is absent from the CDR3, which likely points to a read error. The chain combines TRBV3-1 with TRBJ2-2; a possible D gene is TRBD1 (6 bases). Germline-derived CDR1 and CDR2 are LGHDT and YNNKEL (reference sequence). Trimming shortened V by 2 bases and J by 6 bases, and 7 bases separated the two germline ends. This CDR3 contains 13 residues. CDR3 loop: CASSQQGSGELFL. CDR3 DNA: TGTGCCAGCAGCCAACAGGGGTCCGGGGAGCTGTTTCTT.

The CDR3 reads CASSQDLARTTEAFF. CDR3 in DNA: TGTGCCAGCAGCCAAGACTTGGCGAGAACAACTGAAGCTTTCTTT. The V gene is TRBV4-2, the J gene TRBJ1-1; D gene unclear. CDR1 is LGHNA and CDR2 is YNFKEQ in the germline V gene. V shed 0 bases and J shed 5 bases, with 13 bases lying between them. The CDR3 is 15 amino acids.

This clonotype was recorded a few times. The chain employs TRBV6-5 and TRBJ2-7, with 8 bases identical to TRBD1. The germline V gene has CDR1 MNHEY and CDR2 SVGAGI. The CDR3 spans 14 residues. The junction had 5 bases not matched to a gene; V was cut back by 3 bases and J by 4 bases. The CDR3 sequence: CASSYQGADYEQYF. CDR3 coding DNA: TGTGCCAGCAGTTATCAGGGGGCGGATTACGAGCAGTACTTC.

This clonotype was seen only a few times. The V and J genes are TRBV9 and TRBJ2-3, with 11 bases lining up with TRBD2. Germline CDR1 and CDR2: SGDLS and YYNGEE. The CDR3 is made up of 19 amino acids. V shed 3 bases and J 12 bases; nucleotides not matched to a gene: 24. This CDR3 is CASSDGTSGLTLTQIPQYF. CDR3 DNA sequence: TGTGCCAGCAGCGACGGGACTAGCGGACTAACCCTTACACAGATACCTCAGTATTTT.